This T cell receptor beta chain was sequenced in a study of human T cells and chemical hapten exposure. Study-wide findings and caveats: TCRs exceeding a frequency of 1 in 1000 stayed unchanged under DPC sensitization.

The CDR3 contains 14 residues. Trimming took 1 base from V and 5 from J, leaving 11 bases between them. TCRdb analysed the 5' RACE reads with MiXCR anew, one entry per CDR3 protein. The sample comprises around 80,000 distinct CDR3 sequences, roughly 15% of which are singletons, and 6.8% rests with the top ten. Blood, whole and unfractionated, served as the source for total RNA extraction. This clonotype was recorded a few times. Its antigen is currently unknown. The clonotype comes from a female donor in good health. The chain recombines TRBV12-3 or TRBV12-4 with TRBJ1-2, with D unresolved. The DNA of the CDR3 is TGTGCCAGCAGTTTAGGTGGAGGCGAGTATGGCTACACCTTC. The encoded protein is CASSLGGGEYGYTF.